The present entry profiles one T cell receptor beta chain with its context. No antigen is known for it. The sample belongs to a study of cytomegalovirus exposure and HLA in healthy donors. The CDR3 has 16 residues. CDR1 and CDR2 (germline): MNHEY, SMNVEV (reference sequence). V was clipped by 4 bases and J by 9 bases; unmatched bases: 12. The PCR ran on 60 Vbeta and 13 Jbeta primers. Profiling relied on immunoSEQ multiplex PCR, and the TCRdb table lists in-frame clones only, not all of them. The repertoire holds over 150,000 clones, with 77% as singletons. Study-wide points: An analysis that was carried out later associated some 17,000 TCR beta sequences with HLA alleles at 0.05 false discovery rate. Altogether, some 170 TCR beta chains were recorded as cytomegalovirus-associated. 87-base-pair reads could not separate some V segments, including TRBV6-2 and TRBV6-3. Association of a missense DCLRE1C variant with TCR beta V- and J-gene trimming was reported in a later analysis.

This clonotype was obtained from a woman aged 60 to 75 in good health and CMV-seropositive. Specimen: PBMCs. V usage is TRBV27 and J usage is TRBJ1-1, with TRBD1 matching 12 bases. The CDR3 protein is CASSSPAGTGGLKAFF. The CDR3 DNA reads TGTGCCAGCAGTTCTCCCGCCGGGACAGGGGGCTTGAAAGCTTTCTTT.